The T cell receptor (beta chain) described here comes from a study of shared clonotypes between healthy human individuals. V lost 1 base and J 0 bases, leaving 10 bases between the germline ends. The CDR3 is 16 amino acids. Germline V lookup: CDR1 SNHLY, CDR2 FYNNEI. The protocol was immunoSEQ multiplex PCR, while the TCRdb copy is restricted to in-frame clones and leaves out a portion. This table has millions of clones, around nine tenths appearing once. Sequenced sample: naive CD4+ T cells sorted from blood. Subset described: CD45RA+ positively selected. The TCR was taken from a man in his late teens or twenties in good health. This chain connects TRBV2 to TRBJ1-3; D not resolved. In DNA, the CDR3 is TGTGCCAGCAGTGAAGTCCCAGGTAGCTCTGGAAACACCATATATTTT. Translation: CASSEVPGSSGNTIYF.